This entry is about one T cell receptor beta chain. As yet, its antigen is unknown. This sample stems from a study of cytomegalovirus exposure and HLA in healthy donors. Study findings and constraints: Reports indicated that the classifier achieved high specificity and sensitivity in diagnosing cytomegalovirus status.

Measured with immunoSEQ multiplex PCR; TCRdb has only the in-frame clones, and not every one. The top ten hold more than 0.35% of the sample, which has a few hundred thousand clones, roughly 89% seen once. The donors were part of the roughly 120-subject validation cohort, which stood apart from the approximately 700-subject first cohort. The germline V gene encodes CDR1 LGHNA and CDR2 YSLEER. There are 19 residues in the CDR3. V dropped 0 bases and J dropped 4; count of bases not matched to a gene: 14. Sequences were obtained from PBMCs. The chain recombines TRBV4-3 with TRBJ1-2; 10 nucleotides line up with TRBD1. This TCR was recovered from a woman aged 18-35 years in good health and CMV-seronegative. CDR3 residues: CASSQETSGQGLSGYGYTF. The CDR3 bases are TGCGCCAGCAGCCAAGAGACCTCGGGACAGGGGCTATCGGGCTATGGCTACACCTTC.